This T cell receptor beta chain is from a study of T cell repertoires in cytomegalovirus infection (dated by TCRdb to about 2019). Regarding the research as a whole: The HLA type of each donor mattered for the analysis, because public TCR beta signatures pointed to carriage of CMV infection along with the matching HLA type. The full study reports these points: In the ex vivo response, HLA-C-restricted CMV-specific TCR beta clonotypes were dominant, and in two of eight donors the single most frequent clonotype came from this HLA-C-restricted group. Carriers of CMV infection plus the relevant HLA type were discriminated by the cumulative frequency of public TCR beta family members in the study cohort and in an independent roughly 340-donor cohort.

Relative to germline, V is 10 bases shorter and J is 7 bases shorter, with 10 bases between their ends. For CDR1 and CDR2, the germline V gene lists SNHLY and FYNNEI. Taken from cysteine to phenylalanine, the CDR3 has 11 residues. Of all the DNA, just the CDR3 is kept, 33 bases in frame from base 1. Sequenced on an Illumina HiSeq 1500. The public reads were quality trimmed at Q25 with fastp and then assembled into clones with MiXCR by TCRdb, keeping productive beta chains. One record per CDR3 amino acid sequence lists the most common genes and DNA. The sample table contains approximately 500,000 distinct CDR3 sequences; only one count was recorded for 15% to 20% of them. Of the sample, 20% to 30% falls within the top ten clones. This clonotype was seen only a few times. The clone's antigen remains unknown. No much larger clone exists at a distance of one base, and base qualities are not known.

The clonotype comes from a human donor in good health (CMV status not recorded). Some clones in this sample may be carry-over from other donors' samples. Rearrangement joined TRBV2 to TRBJ2-2; there is no confident call for the D gene. The source material was CD8+ T cells from PBMCs. Here the CDR3 is given as CATDLGGELFF. The DNA sequence is given as TGTGCCACCGACCTGGGCGGGGAGCTGTTTTTT.